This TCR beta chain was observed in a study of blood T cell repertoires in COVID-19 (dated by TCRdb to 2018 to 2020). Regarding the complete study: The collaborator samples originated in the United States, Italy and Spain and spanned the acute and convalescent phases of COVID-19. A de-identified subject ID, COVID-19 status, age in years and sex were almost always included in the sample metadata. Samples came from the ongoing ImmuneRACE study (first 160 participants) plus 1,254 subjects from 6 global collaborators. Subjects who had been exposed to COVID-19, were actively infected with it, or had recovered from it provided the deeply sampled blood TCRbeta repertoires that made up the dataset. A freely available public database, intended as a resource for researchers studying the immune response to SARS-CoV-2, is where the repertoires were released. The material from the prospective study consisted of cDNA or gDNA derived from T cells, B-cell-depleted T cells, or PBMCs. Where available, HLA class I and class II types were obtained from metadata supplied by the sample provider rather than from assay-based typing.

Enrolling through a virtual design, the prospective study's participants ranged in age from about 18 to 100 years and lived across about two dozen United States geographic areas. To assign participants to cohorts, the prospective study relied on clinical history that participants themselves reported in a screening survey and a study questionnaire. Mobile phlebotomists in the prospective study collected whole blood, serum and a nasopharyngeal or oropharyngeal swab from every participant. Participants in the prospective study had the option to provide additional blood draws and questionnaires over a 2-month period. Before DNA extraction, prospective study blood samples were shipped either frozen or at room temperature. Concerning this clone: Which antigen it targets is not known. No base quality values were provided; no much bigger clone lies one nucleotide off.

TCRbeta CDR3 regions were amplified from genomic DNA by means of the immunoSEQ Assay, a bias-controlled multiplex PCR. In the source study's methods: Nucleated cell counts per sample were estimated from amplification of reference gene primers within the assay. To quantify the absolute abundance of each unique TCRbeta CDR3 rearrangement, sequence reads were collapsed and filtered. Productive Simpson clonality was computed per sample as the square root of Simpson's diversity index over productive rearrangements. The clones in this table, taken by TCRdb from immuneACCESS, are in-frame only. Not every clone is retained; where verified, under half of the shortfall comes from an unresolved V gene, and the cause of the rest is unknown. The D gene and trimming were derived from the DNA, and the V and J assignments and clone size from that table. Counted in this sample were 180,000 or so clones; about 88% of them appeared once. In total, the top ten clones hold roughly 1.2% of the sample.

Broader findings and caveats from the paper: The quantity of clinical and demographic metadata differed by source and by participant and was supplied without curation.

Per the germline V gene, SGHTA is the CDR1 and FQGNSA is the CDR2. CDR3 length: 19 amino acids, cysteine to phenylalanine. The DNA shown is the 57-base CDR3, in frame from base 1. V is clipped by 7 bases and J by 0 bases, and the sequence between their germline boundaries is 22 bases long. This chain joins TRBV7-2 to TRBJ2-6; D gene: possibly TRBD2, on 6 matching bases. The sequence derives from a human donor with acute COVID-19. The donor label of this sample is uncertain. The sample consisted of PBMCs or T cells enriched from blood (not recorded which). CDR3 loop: CASNPKRGGLISGANVLTF. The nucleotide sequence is TGTGCCAGCAACCCAAAGAGGGGAGGATTGATCTCTGGGGCCAACGTCCTGACTTTC.